Shown below are 27 T cell receptor beta chains from a single sample sequenced in a study of T cell repertoires in cytomegalovirus infection. TCRdb re-called the reads with MiXCR, one entry per CDR3 protein. The sample carries almost 500,000 distinct CDR3 sequences, approximately 10% recorded once. The sample consisted of PBMCs. The receptors stem from a human donor in good health (CMV status not recorded). Some clones in this sample may be carry-over from other donors' samples.

This clonotype came up many times. The V and J genes are TRBV20-1 and TRBJ1-2; D call uncertain. V dropped 5 bases and J dropped 4 bases, with 14 bases sitting between them. Germline V gives CDR1 DFQATT, CDR2 SNEGSKA (reference sequence). The CDR3 is 13 amino acids. As DNA, the CDR3 is TGCAGTGCTCCCGGGGAGGGCGGCTATGGCTACACCTTC. Its translation is CSAPGEGGYGYTF.

This chain connects TRBV9 to TRBJ2-5; D call uncertain. The germline V and J ends were trimmed by 4 bases and 3 bases, with 13 bases remaining between them. The CDR3 has 14 amino acids. CDR1 and CDR2 from the germline V gene are SGDLS and YYNGEE. This CDR3 is CASSPLPAEETQYF. In DNA, the CDR3 is TGTGCCAGCAGCCCCTTACCCGCAGAAGAGACCCAGTACTTC. The whole variable domain, remainder taken from reference TRBV9 and TRBJ2-5, is DSGVTQTPKHLITATGQRVTLRCSPRSGDLSVYWYQQSLDQGLQFLIQYYNGEERAKGNILERFSAQQFPDLHSELNLSSLELGDSALYFCASSPLPAEETQYFGPGTRLLVL.

Comment on this clonotype: This clone may be a read error of a much larger clone one base away. V usage is TRBV29-1 and J usage is TRBJ2-1; perhaps TRBD2 as D (5 bases). The CDR3 covers 14 residues. Germline V gene sequence: CDR1 SQVTM, CDR2 ANQGSEA. CDR3 bases: TGCAGCGCAACCGTTGGACTCTCCTACAATGAGCAGCTCTTC. This sequence encodes CSATVGLSYNEQLF.

The table lists this clonotype with many counts. This chain joins TRBV23-1 and TRBJ2-3, with D possibly TRBD2 on 7 matching bases. TRBV23-1 is sorted into the ORF group, with uncertain function. The CDR3 contains 17 residues. Trimming removed 2 bases at V and 3 bases at J, with 18 bases between. The CDR3 bases are TGCGCCAGCAGTCAACGGGGGGCCCTAAAAGAGACAGATACGCAGTATTTT. It translates to CASSQRGALKETDTQYF.

Concerning this clonotype itself: This could be a read error, since a much larger clone is one nucleotide away. The V and J genes are TRBV5-1 and TRBJ2-6; D unresolved. Germline lookup yields CDR1 SGHRS and CDR2 YFSETQ. This CDR3 region has 17 residues. The CDR3 loop reads CAGSLVMGYSGANVLTF. The CDR3 DNA reads as TGCGCCGGCAGCTTGGTTATGGGGTACTCTGGGGCCAACGTCCTGACTTTC.

In regard to this clonotype: The conserved final phenylalanine or tryptophan is absent from the CDR3, which likely points to a read error. This rearrangement joins TRBV7-3 to TRBJ2-1, with 7 bases matching TRBD2. The CDR3 spans 16 residues. Germline V gives CDR1 SGHTA, CDR2 FQGTGA. With V trimmed by 5 bases and J by 8 bases, 15 bases remained unmatched. The CDR3 loop reads CASSPGSAGDLYEQFL. CDR3 nucleotide sequence: TGTGCCAGCAGCCCAGGGTCCGCGGGGGACCTTTATGAGCAGTTCCTC.

At least ten counts were recorded for this clonotype. J is TRBJ2-2 and V is TRBV7-3; possible D gene TRBD2, 5 bases. Germline CDR1 reads SGHTA; CDR2 reads FQGTGA. The V end was cut by 3 bases, the J end by 0 bases, with 11 bases between. The CDR3 length is 16 residues. This CDR3 is CASSLLASTNTGELFF. The DNA for the CDR3 is TGTGCCAGCAGCTTGTTAGCGAGTACGAACACCGGGGAGCTGTTTTTT.

This clonotype occurred a few times. The V gene is TRBV19, the J gene TRBJ2-6; 11 bases are a match to TRBD1. The CDR3 extends over 18 amino acids. V shed 7 bases and J 3 bases; nucleotides not matched to a gene: 11. Germline values: CDR1 LNHDA, CDR2 SQIVND (reference sequence). CDR3 region: CASTPGQGGPSGANVLTF. DNA for the CDR3: TGTGCCAGTACCCCGGGACAGGGGGGCCCTAGTGGGGCCAACGTCCTGACTTTC.

This clonotype was picked up many times. The CDR3 DNA reads TGTGCCAGCAGCCCGGTTAGCGGGAGGCTTCAAGAGACCCAGTACTTC. Protein sequence: CASSPVSGRLQETQYF. The rearrangement joins TRBV5-6 to TRBJ2-5; TRBD2 matches 10 bases. V lost 4 bases, J lost 2 bases, and 8 bases stayed unmatched. CDR1 SGHDT and CDR2 YYEEEE come from the germline V gene. CDR3 size: 16 residues.

This clonotype was counted many times. V and J are TRBV12-3 or TRBV12-4 and TRBJ1-5; the D gene is possibly TRBD1 (5 bases). Trimming left V 2 bases short and J 3 bases short, with 14 bases between. The CDR3 extends over 16 amino acids. The CDR3 DNA is TGTGCCAGCAGTTTATCAAAGGACAACTACAATCAGCCCCAGCATTTT. It encodes CASSLSKDNYNQPQHF.

This chain joins TRBV20-1 and TRBJ1-2; D is unclear. Germline values: CDR1 DFQATT, CDR2 SNEGSKA (reference sequence). CDR3 size: 15 residues. Deletions cut 0 bases from V and 6 bases from J, with 17 bases between. This chain's CDR3 is CSAREAIGSKDGYTF. CDR3 DNA sequence: TGCAGTGCTAGAGAGGCGATAGGGTCGAAGGATGGCTACACCTTC.

This clonotype turned up a few times. This chain links TRBV15 with TRBJ2-7; possible D gene TRBD2, 6 bases. Trimming shortened V by 1 base and J by 3 bases, and 13 bases separated the two germline ends. From germline, CDR1 is LNHNV and CDR2 YYDKDF (reference sequence). The CDR3 covers 15 residues. Here the CDR3 reads CATSRGASEIYEQYF. The CDR3 DNA reads TGTGCCACCAGCAGAGGGGCTAGCGAGATCTACGAGCAGTACTTC.

This clonotype was seen a few times. This chain connects TRBV30 to TRBJ1-3; no definite D call. Germline CDR1 reads GTSNPN; CDR2 reads SVGIG (reference sequence). Trimming shortened V by 0 bases and J by 0 bases, and 9 bases separated the two germline ends. The CDR3 sequence is 15 residues long. CDR3 amino acids: CAWSVGRDSGNTIYF. The DNA for the CDR3 is TGTGCCTGGAGTGTAGGCCGCGACTCTGGAAACACCATATATTTT. Filled out from reference TRBV30 and TRBJ1-3, the complete variable domain reads SQTIHQWPATLVQPVGSPLSLECTVEGTSNPNLYWYRQAAGRGLQLLFYSVGIGQISSEVPQNLSASRPQDRQFILSSKKLLLSDSGFYLCAWSVGRDSGNTIYFGEGSWLTVV.

There are a few counts of this clonotype. This rearrangement joins TRBV9 to TRBJ2-7; TRBD2 matches at 11 bases. Germline loops: CDR1 SGDLS, CDR2 YYNGEE. After removal of 0 bases from V and 6 bases from J, the junction contained 2 bases not matched to a gene. The CDR3 length is 14 residues. The DNA for the CDR3 is TGTGCCAGCAGCGTAGTAGCGGGAGGGGTCGAGCAGTACTTC. Translating it yields CASSVVAGGVEQYF.

Many counts were recorded for this clonotype. The chain uses TRBV6-5 and TRBJ1-5; 11 bases line up with TRBD1. Germline CDR1 reads MNHEY; CDR2 reads SVGAGI. The J segment lost 9 bases and the V segment lost 10 bases, leaving 11 bases of the junction unmatched. This CDR3 spans 14 amino acids. In DNA, the CDR3 is TGTGCCATCTCGCCGGGACAGGGGGTAAGGCCCCAGCATTTT. Translated: CAISPGQGVRPQHF.

This clonotype showed up many times. A junction boundary mismatches the germline segment, possibly from a read error. The rearrangement uses TRBV12-3 or TRBV12-4 and TRBJ2-3; 8 bases line up with TRBD2. The CDR3 has 13 residues. The CDR3 loop is CASSLAGSDTQYF. As DNA, the CDR3 is TGTGCCAGCAGCTTAGCGGGGTCAGATACGCAGTATTTT.

In this sample, this clonotype turned up many times. This sequence joins TRBV28 and TRBJ2-7; tentative D call: TRBD2 (5 bases). The CDR3 loop spans 13 amino acids. V was pared by 4 bases and J by 3 bases, with 10 bases between. From germline, CDR1 is MDHEN and CDR2 SYDVKM. Here the CDR3 DNA reads TGTGCCAGCAGTTCCCCCGGACTCTACGAGCAGTACTTC. As protein: CASSSPGLYEQYF.

This clonotype showed up many times. V is TRBV5-5 and J is TRBJ2-6; the D is unclear. This CDR3 spans 18 amino acids. Germline values: CDR1 SGHKS, CDR2 YYEKEE (reference sequence). V lost 3 bases, J lost 0 bases, and 16 bases lay in between. Here the CDR3 DNA reads TGTGCCAGCAGCTCTGGGCCAACCTTTAACTCTGGGGCCAACGTCCTGACTTTC. Translating gives CASSSGPTFNSGANVLTF.

This clonotype has a count of ten or more. The CDR3 region has the DNA TGCGCCAGCAGCCAAGTTCCCGGTTGGGTACAAGAGACCCAGTACTTC. Protein product: CASSQVPGWVQETQYF. The gene calls are TRBV4-1 and TRBJ2-5; no definite D call. V lost 1 base and J lost 2, with 14 bases in between. The CDR3 length is 16 residues. The germline V gene has CDR1 MGHRA and CDR2 YSYEKL.

This clonotype has just a few counts. V gene TRBV9 combines with J gene TRBJ1-1, with TRBD1 as a possible D gene (6 bases). Germline CDR1 is SGDLS and CDR2 is YYNGEE. Deletions cut 0 bases from V and 0 bases from J, with 12 bases between. The CDR3 covers 16 residues. CDR3 coding DNA: TGTGCCAGCAGCGTAGAGGGGGAGGCTCTGAACACTGAAGCTTTCTTT. The encoded protein is CASSVEGEALNTEAFF.

The chain couples TRBV30 to TRBJ1-1; D may be TRBD1 (5 bases). This CDR3 is 13 amino acids long. Trimming cost V 3 bases and J 1 base, with 9 bases left between them. Looked up from germline, CDR1 is GTSNPN and CDR2 is SVGIG (reference sequence). The CDR3 DNA sequence: TGTGCCTGGAGGAGACAGCCGAACACTGAAGCTTTCTTT. Translating gives CAWRRQPNTEAFF.

In its sample, this clonotype was seen a few times. J is TRBJ2-1 and V is TRBV20-1, with D perhaps matching TRBD1 (6 bases). The germline V gene encodes CDR1 DFQATT and CDR2 SNEGSKA (reference sequence). This CDR3 region has 13 residues. Trimming took 8 bases from V and 10 from J, leaving 21 bases between them. This CDR3 is CSQDSGVGGEQFF. CDR3 nucleotide sequence: TGCAGTCAAGATTCAGGGGTGGGCGGGGAGCAGTTCTTC.

This clonotype turned up a few times. The rearrangement uses TRBV12-5 and TRBJ2-1; D ambiguous. The CDR3 is 12 residues long. From germline, CDR1 is LGHNT and CDR2 FRNRAP. V lost 1 base to trimming and J lost 13 bases, with 11 bases between them. The CDR3 region has the DNA TGTGCTAGTGGTTTGGACTACAATGGACAGTTCTTC. Its translation: CASGLDYNGQFF.

The sample holds many counts of this clonotype. The V call is TRBV20-1, the J call TRBJ1-6; D is ambiguous. This CDR3 is 14 amino acids long. Germline assignment: CDR1 DFQATT and CDR2 SNEGSKA (reference sequence). V was clipped by 1 base and J by 8 bases, with 12 bases between them. The CDR3 bases are TGCAGTGCTAGAGTTCCGGGGTCGGATTCACCCCTCCACTTT. It yields the protein CSARVPGSDSPLHF.

This clonotype showed up just a few times. V usage is TRBV20-1 and J usage is TRBJ2-5; no reliable D call. Germline assignment: CDR1 DFQATT and CDR2 SNEGSKA (reference sequence). Trimming pared 0 bases from V and 1 base from J, leaving 12 bases between. The CDR3 is 15 amino acids. CDR3 bases: TGCAGTGCTAGAGATCCAGCGCCGACCCAAGAGACCCAGTACTTC. Amino acids: CSARDPAPTQETQYF.

This clonotype came up many times. The rearrangement links TRBV7-6 to TRBJ2-4, with 11 bases identical to TRBD2. CDR1 and CDR2 (germline): SGHVS, FNYEAQ. This CDR3 is 20 amino acids long. Trimming cost V 0 bases and J 0 bases; bases outside gene matches: 10. The CDR3 DNA follows: TGTGCCAGCAGCTTAGCCGGAGGGACTAGCGGTAACCTAGCCAAAAACATTCAGTACTTC. Protein: CASSLAGGTSGNLAKNIQYF.

This clonotype was found many times. The V call is TRBV7-3, the J call TRBJ2-5, with 12 bases identical to TRBD2. The J segment lost 5 bases and the V segment lost 5 bases, leaving 6 bases of the junction unmatched. Germline CDR1 and CDR2: SGHTA and FQGTGA. This CDR3 is built from 15 residues. CDR3 coding DNA: TGTGCCAGCAGCCCCGCCGGGACTAGCGGGGAGACCCAGTACTTC. The encoded protein is CASSPAGTSGETQYF.